This T cell receptor beta chain was obtained from a study of prognosis after radiotherapy for stage I lung cancer. Across the study: Adenocarcinomas accounted for the tumors of 11 to 12 patients, and squamous cell carcinomas for those of roughly seven.

This clonotype was counted ten times or more. As yet, its antigen is unknown. Trimming stripped 2 bases from V and 2 bases from J, with 10 bases between. The germline CDR1 and CDR2 sequences are DFQATT and SNEGSKA (reference sequence). The CDR3 covers 14 residues. Whole-study results and caveats: Median unique TCR clone counts of around 10,000 versus 6,900 showed a fall after stereotactic body radiation therapy.

Two rounds of multiplex PCR amplified TCR beta CDR3 from genomic DNA. Gene-specific primers for each TRBV and TRBJ gene drove first-round PCR. TCRdb analysed the multiplex PCR reads with MiXCR anew, one entry per CDR3 protein. The top ten clones hold under 35% of a sample with approximately 25,000 distinct CDR3 sequences, approximately 38% of them seen once. This receptor was obtained from a donor aged 50 or older with non-small cell lung cancer. This chain joins TRBV20-1 and TRBJ1-3; D possibly corresponds to TRBD1 (5 bases). The sequencing used PBMCs, collected before or after stereotactic body radiation therapy (not recorded which). This chain's CDR3 is CSARRQGTGNTIYF. In nucleotides, the CDR3 is TGCAGTGCTAGAAGGCAGGGAACTGGAAACACCATATATTTT.